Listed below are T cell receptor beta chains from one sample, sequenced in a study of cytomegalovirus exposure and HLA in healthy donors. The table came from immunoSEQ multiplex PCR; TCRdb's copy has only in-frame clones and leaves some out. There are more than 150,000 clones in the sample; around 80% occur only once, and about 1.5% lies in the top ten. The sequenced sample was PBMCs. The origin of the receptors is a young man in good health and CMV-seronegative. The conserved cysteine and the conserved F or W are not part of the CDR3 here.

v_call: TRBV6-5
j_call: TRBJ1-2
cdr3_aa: ASSGTARYGYT

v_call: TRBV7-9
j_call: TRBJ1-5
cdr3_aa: ASSSWTGARGGSNQPQH

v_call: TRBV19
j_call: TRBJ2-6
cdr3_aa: ASSQQTGGAGANVLT

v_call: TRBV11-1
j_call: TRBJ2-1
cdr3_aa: ASSWRTSGANEQF

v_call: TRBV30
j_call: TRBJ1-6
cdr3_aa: AWRTGGNSPLH

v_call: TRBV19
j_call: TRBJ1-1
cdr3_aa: ASSIDPTGRAF

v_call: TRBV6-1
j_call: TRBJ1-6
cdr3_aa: ASGLGGNSPLH

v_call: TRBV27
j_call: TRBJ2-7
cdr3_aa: ASSFDRSAYEQY

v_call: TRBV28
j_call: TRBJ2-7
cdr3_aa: ASSLPGTGTSYEQY

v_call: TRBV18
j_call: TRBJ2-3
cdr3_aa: ASSPHGGSTDMQY

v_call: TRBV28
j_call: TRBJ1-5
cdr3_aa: ASSWGTRSQPQH

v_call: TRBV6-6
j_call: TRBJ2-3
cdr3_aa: ASRSGRGLESDTQY

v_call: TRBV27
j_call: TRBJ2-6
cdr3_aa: ASSLGWGTGGSGANVLT

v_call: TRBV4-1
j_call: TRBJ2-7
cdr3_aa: ASSQEQRGIYEQY

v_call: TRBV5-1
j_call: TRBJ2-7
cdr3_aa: ASSLQASPIYEQY

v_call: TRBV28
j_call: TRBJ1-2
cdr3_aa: ASSYNPNYGYT

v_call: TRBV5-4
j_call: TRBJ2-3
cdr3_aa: ASSFGQGARTDTQY

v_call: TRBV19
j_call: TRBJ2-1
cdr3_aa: ASSWQRNEQF

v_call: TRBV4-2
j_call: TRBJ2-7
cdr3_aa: ASSHGTSGDLYEQY

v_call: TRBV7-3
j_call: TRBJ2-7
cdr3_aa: ASSPSGGGLAYEQY

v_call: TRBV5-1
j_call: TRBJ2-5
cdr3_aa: ASSSSGTVEETQY

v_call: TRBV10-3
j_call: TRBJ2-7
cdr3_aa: AIRTGRGSSSYEQY

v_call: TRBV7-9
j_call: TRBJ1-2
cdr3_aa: ASSSTAGNYGYT

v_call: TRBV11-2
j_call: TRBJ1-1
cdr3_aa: ASSRSGINEAF

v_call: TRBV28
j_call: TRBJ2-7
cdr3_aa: ASTPGGEGSYEQY

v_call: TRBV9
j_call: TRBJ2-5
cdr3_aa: ASSVLTGIQETQY

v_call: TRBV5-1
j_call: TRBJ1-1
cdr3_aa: ASSPSVRNTEAF

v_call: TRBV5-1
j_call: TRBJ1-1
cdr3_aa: ATNPGQGGRTEAF

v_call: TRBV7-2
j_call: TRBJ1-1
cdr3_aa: ASSLGTGNTEAF

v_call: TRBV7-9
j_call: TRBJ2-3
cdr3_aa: ASSRLAESTDTQY

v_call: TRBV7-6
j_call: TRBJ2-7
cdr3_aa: ASSPGGTGVREQY

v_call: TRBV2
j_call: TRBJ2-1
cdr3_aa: ASSVPAGGSGGSSYNEQF

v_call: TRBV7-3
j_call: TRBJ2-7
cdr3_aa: ASSPSGQGFEQY

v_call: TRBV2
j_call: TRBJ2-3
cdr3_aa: ASRITSVATDTQY

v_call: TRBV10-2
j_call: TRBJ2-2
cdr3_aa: ASSVRALGRVRTGELF

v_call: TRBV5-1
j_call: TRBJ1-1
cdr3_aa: ASSLWGGTEAF

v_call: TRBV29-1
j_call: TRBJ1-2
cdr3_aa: SVVPGYT

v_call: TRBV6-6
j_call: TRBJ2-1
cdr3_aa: ASASLLAGAGDEQF

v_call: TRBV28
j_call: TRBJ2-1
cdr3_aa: ASSLFGGSYNEQF

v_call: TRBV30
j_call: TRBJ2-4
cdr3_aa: AWSPPGLAKNIQY

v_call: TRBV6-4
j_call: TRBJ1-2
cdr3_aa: ASRTGQGALGGYT

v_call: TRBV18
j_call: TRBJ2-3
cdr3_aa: ASSHLGVQRGVKDTQY

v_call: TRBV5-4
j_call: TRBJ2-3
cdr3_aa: ASSPDPEGTQY

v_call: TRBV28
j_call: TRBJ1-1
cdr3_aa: ASCTGNTEAF

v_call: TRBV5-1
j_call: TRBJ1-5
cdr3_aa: ASSLESGQPQH

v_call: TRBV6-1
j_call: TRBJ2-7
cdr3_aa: ASGTGGSVSYEQY

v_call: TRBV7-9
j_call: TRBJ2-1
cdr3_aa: ASSLSYRGLAGGIDEQF

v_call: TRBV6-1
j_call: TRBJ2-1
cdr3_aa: ASSAGPGNNEQF